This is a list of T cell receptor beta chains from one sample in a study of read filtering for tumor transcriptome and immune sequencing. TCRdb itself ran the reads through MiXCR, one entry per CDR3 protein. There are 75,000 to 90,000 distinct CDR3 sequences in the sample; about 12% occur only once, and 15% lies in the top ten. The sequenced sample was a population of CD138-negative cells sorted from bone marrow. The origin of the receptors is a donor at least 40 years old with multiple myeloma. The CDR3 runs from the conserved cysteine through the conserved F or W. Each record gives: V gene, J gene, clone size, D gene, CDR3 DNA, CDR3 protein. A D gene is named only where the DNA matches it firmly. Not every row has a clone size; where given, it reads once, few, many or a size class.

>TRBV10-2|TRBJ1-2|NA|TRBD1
TGCGCCAGCAGGGGGACAGGGGGCTATGGCTGCACCTTC
CASRGTGGYGCTF
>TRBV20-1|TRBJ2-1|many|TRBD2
TGCAGTGCTAGTGACAGCGGGAGTTCCAATGAGCAGTTCTTC
CSASDSGSSNEQFF
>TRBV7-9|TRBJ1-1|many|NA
TGTGCCAGCAGCTTAGCGGTAGGGGATGTAAAAGCTTTCTTT
CASSLAVGDVKAFF
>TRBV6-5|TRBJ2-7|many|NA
TGTGCCAGCAGTTACAGGGCGGGACTCCCCTACGAGCAGTACTTC
CASSYRAGLPYEQYF
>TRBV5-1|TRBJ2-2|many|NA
TGCGCCAGCAGCTTGGTCCCGAGCGGGGAGCTGTTTTTT
CASSLVPSGELFF
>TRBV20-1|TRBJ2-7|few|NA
TGCAGTGCTAAGCGTGGCGAGAACCGTTGGGAGCAGTACTTC
CSAKRGENRWEQYF
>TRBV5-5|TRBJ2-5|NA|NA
TGTGCCAGCAGCTTGAGGACCCAGAAACAAGAGACCCAGTGCTTC
CASSLRTQKQETQCF
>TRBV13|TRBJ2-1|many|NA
TGTGCCAGCAGCTTAGTTGGTGCTTTCTCCAACTACAATGAGCAGTTCTTC
CASSLVGAFSNYNEQFF
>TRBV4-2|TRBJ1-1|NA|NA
TGTGCCAGCGGAGATAGAAACACTGGAGCTTTCTTT
CASGDRNTGAFF
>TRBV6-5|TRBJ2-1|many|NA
TGTGCCAGCAGTTACTCTTTCGGTAATTACAATGAGCAGTTCTTC
CASSYSFGNYNEQFF
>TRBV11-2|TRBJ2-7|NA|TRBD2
TGTGCCAGCAGCCGGACTAGCGGGAGACGTGAGCAGTACTTC
CASSRTSGRREQYF
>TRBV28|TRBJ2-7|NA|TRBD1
TGTGCCAGCAGTTTTAACAGGGGACCCGAGCAGTACTTC
CASSFNRGPEQYF
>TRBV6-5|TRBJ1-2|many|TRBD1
TGTGCCAGCAAGAAGGGGGCAGCCCCACCCTATGGCTACACCTTC
CASKKGAAPPYGYTF
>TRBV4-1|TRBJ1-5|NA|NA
TGCGCCAGCAGCCAAGGGCGGGGTAAGGGCAATCAGCCCCAGCATTTT
CASSQGRGKGNQPQHF
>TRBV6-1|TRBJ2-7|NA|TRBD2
TGTGCCAGCTCCAGCGGGTCGGCGGGAGTATACTACGAGCAGTACTTC
CASSSGSAGVYYEQYF
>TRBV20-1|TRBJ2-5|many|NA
TGCAGTGCAGGGCGTCTGGAGACCCAGTACTTC
CSAGRLETQYF
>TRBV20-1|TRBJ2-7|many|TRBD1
TGCAGTGCTAGAGATGAATTCAGGGGGCTTTACGAGCAGTACTTC
CSARDEFRGLYEQYF
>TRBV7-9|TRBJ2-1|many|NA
TGTGCCAGCAGACCTAGCGGACAGGCCTACAATGAGCAGTTCTTC
CASRPSGQAYNEQFF
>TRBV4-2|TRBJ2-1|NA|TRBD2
TGTGCCAGCAGCCAAGAAAGTTTCGTAGCGGGCCATGAGCAGTTCTTC
CASSQESFVAGHEQFF
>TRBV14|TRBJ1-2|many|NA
TGTGCCAGCAGCCCTTCCACATCCAGGGGATCGCTTTATGGCTACACCTTC
CASSPSTSRGSLYGYTF
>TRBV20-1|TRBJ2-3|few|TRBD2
TGCAGTGCTAGAGTGGCGGGAGGGTACACAGATACGCAGTATTTT
CSARVAGGYTDTQYF
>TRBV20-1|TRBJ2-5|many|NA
TGCAGTGCTAGTCGCCCTCAGGAGGAGACCCAGTACTTC
CSASRPQEETQYF
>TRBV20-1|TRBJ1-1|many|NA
TGCAGTGCAGAGGAAGGGGGGCGTGAAGCTTTCTTT
CSAEEGGREAFF
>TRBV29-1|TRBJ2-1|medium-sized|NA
TGCAGCGCAGGAGGCTCCTACAATGAGCAGTTCTTC
CSAGGSYNEQFF
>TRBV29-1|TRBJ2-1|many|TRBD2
TGCAGCGTTGGAGGGGAGAGCGGGAGGGCCTACAATGAGCAGTTCTTC
CSVGGESGRAYNEQFF
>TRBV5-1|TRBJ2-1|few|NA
TGCGCCAGCAGTTCTTTTACCCCTGGCAATGAGCAGTTCTTC
CASSSFTPGNEQFF
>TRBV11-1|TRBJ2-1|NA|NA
TGTGCCAGCAACATAGGGGGGTTCCGTGAGCAGTTCTTC
CASNIGGFREQFF
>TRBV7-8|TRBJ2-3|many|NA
TGTGCCAGCAGCTGGGGGTCTCGCACAGATACGCAGTATTTT
CASSWGSRTDTQYF
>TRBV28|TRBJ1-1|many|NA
TGTGCCAGCAGTTTAATGAACACTGAAGCTTTCTTT
CASSLMNTEAFF
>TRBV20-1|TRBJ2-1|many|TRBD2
TGCAGTGCTTCCCCTCTGATTAGCGGGAGGGCCACGGTTTACGAGCAGTTCTTC
CSASPLISGRATVYEQFF
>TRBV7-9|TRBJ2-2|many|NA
TGTGCCAGCAGCTTCTACGGAGGGGAGCTGTTTTTT
CASSFYGGELFF
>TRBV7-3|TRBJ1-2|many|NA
TGTGCCAGCAGCCCCATGGGGGGCAACTATGGCTACACCTTC
CASSPMGGNYGYTF
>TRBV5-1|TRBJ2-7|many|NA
TGCGCCAGCAGCTTGGGACAGTTCTACGAGCAGTACTTC
CASSLGQFYEQYF
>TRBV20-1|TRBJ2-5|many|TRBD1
TGCAGTGTTCCGACAGGGGCAGGGGGGACCCAGTACTTC
CSVPTGAGGTQYF
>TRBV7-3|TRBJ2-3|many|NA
TGTGCCAGCCGACCCACTAGCACAGATACGCAGTATTTT
CASRPTSTDTQYF
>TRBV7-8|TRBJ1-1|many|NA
TGTGCCAGCAGCCACGGGGCAGAGAACACTGAAGCTTTCTTT
CASSHGAENTEAFF
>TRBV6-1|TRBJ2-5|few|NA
TGTGCCAGCAGCCAGATACTCCAAGAGACCCAGTACTTC
CASSQILQETQYF
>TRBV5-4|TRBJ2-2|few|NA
TGTGCCAGCAGCTTTGGGCAGGGAAGGTTGGCCGGGGAGCTGTTTTTT
CASSFGQGRLAGELFF
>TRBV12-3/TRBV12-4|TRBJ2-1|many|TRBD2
TGTGCCAGCACCCTCGGGCTAGCGGAGGGGAATGAGCAGTTCTTC
CASTLGLAEGNEQFF
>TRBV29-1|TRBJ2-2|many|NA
TGCAGCGTTTCACCATTTGTCGGCACCGGGGAGCTGTTTTTT
CSVSPFVGTGELFF
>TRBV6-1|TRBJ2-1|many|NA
TGTGCCACTGGAGTCTGGGGACCCTACAATGAGCAGTTCTTC
CATGVWGPYNEQFF
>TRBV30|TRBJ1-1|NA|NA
TGTGCCTGGACCGGCAGGAGGACTGAAGCTTTCTTT
CAWTGRRTEAFF
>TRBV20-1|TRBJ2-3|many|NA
TGCAGTGCTAGACCTAGCACAGATACGCAGTATTTT
CSARPSTDTQYF
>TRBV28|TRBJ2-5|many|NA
TGTGCCAGCAGACGAGGGGGTACGGAGACCCAGTACTTC
CASRRGGTETQYF
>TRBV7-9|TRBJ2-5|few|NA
TGTGCCAGCAGCAGCCGGACCGACCAGGAGACCCAGTACTTC
CASSSRTDQETQYF
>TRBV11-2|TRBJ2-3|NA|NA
TGTGCCAGCAGCTTTATGGACACAGCCACAGATACGCAGTATTTT
CASSFMDTATDTQYF
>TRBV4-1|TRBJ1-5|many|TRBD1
TGCGCCAGCAGCCGCGACAGGGATCAGCCCCAGCATTTT
CASSRDRDQPQHF
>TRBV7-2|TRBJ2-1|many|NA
TGTGCCAGCAGCCCCCCGGGCTCTTACGGGAATGAGCAGTTCTTC
CASSPPGSYGNEQFF
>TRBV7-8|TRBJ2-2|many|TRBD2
TGTGCCAGCAGCTTCACTAGCGGGAGTGCCGGGGAGCTGTTTTTT
CASSFTSGSAGELFF
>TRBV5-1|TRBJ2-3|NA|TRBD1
TGCGCCAGCAGCCCCGGACAGGGGGATACAGATACGCAGTATTTT
CASSPGQGDTDTQYF
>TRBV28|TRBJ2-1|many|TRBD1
TGTGCCAGCAGTTTGTCCGGGACAGGGAGGCAGTTCTTC
CASSLSGTGRQFF